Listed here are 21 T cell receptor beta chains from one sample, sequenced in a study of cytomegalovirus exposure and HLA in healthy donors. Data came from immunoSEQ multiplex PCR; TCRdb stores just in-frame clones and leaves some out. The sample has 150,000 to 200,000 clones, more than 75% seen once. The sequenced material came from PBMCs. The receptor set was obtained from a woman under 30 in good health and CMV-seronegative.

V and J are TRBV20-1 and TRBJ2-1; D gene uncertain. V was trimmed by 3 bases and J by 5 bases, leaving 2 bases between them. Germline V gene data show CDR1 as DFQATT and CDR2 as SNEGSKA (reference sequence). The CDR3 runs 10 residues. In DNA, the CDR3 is TGCAGTGCTAGTAACAATGAGCAGTTCTTC. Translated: CSASNNEQFF.

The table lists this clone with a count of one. Written as DNA, the CDR3 is TGTGCCAGCTATCAGGCAGGAACAGGGGCTGCCCCCACAGATACGCAGTATTTT. It is translated as CASYQAGTGAAPTDTQYF. The J gene is TRBJ2-3, the V gene TRBV28; 7 bases agree with TRBD1. Germline CDR1 is MDHEN and CDR2 is SYDVKM. This CDR3 is 18 amino acids long. Unmatched junction bases numbered 19, after V lost 8 bases and J lost 2 bases.

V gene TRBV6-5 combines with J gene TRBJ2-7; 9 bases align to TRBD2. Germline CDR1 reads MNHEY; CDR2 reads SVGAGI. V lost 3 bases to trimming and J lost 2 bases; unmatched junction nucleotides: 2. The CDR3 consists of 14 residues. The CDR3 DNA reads TGTGCCAGCAGTTATCGCGGGAGGGCCTACGAGCAGTACTTC. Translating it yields CASSYRGRAYEQYF.

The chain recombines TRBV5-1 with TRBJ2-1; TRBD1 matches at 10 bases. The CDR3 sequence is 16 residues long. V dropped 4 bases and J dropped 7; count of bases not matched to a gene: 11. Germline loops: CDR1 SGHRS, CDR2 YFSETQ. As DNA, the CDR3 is TGCGCCAGCAGCGCCTACTCCGGGACAGGGGATAATGAGCAGTTCTTC. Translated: CASSAYSGTGDNEQFF.

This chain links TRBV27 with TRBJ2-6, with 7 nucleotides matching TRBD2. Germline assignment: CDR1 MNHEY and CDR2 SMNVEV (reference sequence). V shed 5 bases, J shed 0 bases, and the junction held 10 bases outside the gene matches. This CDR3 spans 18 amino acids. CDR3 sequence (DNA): TGTGCCAGCAGTCGGATACTAGCGTCTAGCTCTGGGGCCAACGTCCTGACTTTC. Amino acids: CASSRILASSSGANVLTF.

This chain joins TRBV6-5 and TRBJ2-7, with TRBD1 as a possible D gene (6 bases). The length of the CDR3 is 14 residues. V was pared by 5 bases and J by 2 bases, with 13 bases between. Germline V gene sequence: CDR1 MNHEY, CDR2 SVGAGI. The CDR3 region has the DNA TGTGCCAGCAGTCCGAGGACAGAGGCCTACGAGCAGTACTTC. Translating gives CASSPRTEAYEQYF.

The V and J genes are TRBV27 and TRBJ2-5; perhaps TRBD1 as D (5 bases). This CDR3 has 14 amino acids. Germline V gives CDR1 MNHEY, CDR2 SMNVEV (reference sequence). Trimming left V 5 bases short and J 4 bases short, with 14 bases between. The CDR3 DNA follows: TGTGCCAGCAGTAGTCGCAGGGTCGGAGAGACCCAGTACTTC. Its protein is CASSSRRVGETQYF.

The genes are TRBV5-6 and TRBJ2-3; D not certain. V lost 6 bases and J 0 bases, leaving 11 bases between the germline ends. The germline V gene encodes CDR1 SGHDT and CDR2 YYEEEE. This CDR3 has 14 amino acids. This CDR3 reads CASKVSSSTDTQYF. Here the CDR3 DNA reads TGTGCCAGCAAAGTGAGCTCCAGCACAGATACGCAGTATTTT. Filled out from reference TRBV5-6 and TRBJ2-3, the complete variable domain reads DAGVTQSPTHLIKTRGQQVTLRCSPKSGHDTVSWYQQALGQGPQFIFQYYEEEERQRGNFPDRFSGHQFPNYSSELNVNALLLGDSALYLCASKVSSSTDTQYFGPGTRLTVL.

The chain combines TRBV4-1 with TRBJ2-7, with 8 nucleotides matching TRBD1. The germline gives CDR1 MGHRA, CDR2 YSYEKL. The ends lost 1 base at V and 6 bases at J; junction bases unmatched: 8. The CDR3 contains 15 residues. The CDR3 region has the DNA TGCGCCAGCAGCCAAGTCGGACAGGGTAACGGCGAGCAGTACTTC. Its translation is CASSQVGQGNGEQYF.

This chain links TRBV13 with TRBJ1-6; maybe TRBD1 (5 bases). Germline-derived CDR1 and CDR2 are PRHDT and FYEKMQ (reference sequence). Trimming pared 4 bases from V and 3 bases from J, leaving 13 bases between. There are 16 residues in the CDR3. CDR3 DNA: TGTGCCAGCAGCTATCGGGGGGTCCTCTATAATTCACCCCTCCACTTT. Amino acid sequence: CASSYRGVLYNSPLHF.

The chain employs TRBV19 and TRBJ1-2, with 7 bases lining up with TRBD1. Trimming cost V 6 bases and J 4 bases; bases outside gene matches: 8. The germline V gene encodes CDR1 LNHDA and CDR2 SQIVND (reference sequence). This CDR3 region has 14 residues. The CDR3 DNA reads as TGTGCCAGTAGGACTCTGGGACAGACCTATGGCTACACCTTC. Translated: CASRTLGQTYGYTF. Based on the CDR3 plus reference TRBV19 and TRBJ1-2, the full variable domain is DGGITQSPKYLFRKEGQNVTLSCEQNLNHDAMYWYRQDPGQGLRLIYYSQIVNDFQKGDIAEGYSVSREKKESFPLTVTSAQKNPTAFYLCASRTLGQTYGYTFGSGTRLTVV.

Here the CDR3 reads CASSVSGTSTDTQYF. Written as DNA, the CDR3 is TGTGCCAGTAGTGTCTCCGGGACTAGCACAGATACGCAGTATTTT. The V call is TRBV19, the J call TRBJ2-3; TRBD2 might be the D (6 bases). V was shortened by 5 bases and J by 0 bases, with 12 bases between the two germline ends. The CDR3 covers 15 residues. The germline CDR1 and CDR2 sequences are LNHDA and SQIVND (reference sequence).

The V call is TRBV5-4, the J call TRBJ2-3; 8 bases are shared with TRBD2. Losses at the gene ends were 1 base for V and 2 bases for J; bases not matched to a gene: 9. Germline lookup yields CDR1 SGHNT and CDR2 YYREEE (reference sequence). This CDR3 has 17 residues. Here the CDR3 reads CASSLPSAGALTDTQYF. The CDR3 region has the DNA TGTGCCAGCAGCTTGCCTTCAGCGGGGGCCCTCACAGATACGCAGTATTTT.

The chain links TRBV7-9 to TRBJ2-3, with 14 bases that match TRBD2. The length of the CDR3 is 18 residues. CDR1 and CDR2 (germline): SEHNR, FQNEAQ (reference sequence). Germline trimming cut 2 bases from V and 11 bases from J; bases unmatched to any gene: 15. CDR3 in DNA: TGTGCCAGCAGCTTACCCCAGGGACTAGCGGGGGCAACAGGGATGCAGTATTTT. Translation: CASSLPQGLAGATGMQYF.

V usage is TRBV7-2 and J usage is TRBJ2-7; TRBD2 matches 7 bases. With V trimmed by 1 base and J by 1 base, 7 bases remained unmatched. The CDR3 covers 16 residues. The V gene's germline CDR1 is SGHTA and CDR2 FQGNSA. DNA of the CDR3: TGTGCCAGCAGCTTAGGGCTAGCGGCAACATCCTACGAGCAGTACTTC. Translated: CASSLGLAATSYEQYF.

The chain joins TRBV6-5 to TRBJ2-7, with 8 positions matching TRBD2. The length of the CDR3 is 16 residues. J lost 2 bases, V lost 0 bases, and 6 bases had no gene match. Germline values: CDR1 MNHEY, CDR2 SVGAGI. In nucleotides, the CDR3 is TGTGCCAGCAGTTACTCCCCGACTAGCGTTGCCTACGAGCAGTACTTC. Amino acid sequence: CASSYSPTSVAYEQYF.

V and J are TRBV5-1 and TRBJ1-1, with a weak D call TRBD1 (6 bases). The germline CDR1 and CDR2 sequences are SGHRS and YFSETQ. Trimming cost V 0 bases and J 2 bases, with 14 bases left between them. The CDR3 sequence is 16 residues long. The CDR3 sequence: CASSLVSDSLNTEAFF. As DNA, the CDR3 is TGCGCCAGCAGCTTGGTTTCGGACAGCCTCAACACTGAAGCTTTCTTT.

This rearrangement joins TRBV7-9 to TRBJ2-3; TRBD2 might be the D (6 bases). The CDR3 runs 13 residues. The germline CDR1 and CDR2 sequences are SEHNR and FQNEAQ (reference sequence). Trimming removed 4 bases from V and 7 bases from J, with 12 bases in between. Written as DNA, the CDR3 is TGTGCCAGCAGCTCCACCGGGAGCAATACGCAGTATTTT. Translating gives CASSSTGSNTQYF.

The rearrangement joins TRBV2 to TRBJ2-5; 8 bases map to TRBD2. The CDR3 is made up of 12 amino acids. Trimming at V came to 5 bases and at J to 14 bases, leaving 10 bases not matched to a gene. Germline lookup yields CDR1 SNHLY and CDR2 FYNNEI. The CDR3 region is CASSTGGTPDYF. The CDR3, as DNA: TGTGCCAGCAGTACGGGGGGGACCCCCGACTACTTC.

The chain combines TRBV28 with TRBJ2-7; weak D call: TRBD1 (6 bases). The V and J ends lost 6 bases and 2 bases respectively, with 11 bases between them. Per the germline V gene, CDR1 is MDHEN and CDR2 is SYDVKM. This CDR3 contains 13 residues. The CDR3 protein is CASRKTGTYEQYF. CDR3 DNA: TGTGCCAGCAGAAAGACAGGCACCTACGAGCAGTACTTC.

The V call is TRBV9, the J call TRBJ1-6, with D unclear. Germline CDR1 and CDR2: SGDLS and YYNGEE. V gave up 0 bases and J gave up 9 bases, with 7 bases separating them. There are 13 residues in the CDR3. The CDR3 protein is CASSVATSSPLHF. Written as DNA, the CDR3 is TGTGCCAGCAGCGTAGCGACTAGTTCACCCCTCCACTTT.